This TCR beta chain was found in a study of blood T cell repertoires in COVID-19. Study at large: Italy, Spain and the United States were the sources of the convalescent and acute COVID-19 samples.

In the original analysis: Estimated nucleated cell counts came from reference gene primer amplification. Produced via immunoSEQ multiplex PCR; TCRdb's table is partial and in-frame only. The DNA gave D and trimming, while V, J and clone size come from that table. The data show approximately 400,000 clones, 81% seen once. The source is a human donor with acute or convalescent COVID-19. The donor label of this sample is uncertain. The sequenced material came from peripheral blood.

Written as DNA, the CDR3 is TGTGCCAGCAGCTTATCGCCAGGTAGGTACAGGACACCCCTCCACTTT. Translated: CASSLSPGRYRTPLHF. The chain uses TRBV7-8 and TRBJ1-6; TRBD1 is a possible D gene (5 bases). V was clipped by 2 bases and J by 11 bases, with 19 bases between them. Germline values: CDR1 SGHVS, CDR2 FQNEAQ. The CDR3 is 16 residues long.